These 21 T cell receptor beta chains share one sample of origin, sequenced in a study of shared clonotypes between healthy human individuals. TCRdb's table, derived via immunoSEQ multiplex PCR, lists solely in-frame clones and lacks some. The sample has more than 1,200,000 clones, 97% to 99% seen once. The specimen sequenced was naive CD4+ T cells sorted from blood. As for subset: CD45RA+ positively selected. The receptors derive from a man under 40 in good health.

The V gene is TRBV15, the J gene TRBJ2-1; possibly TRBD2 for D (7 bases). The CDR3 has 15 amino acids. Germline V CDR1 and CDR2: LNHNV, YYDKDF (reference sequence). Trimming pared 1 base from V and 6 bases from J, leaving 13 bases between. The CDR3 bases are TGTGCCACCAGCAGAGGGGGGGGCCGAGCCAATGAGCAGTTCTTC. Residues: CATSRGGGRANEQFF.

The chain joins TRBV7-3 to TRBJ2-1; D possibly corresponds to TRBD1 (6 bases). Germline V gives CDR1 SGHTA, CDR2 FQGTGA. Trimming removed 5 bases from V and 9 bases from J, with 17 bases in between. This CDR3 is 14 amino acids long. For the CDR3, the DNA is TGTGCCAGCAGCCCCTCAGGGGCTTGGGGTGAGCAGTTCTTC. As protein: CASSPSGAWGEQFF.

Only a few counts were recorded for this clone. CDR3 bases: TGTGCCAGCAGTGAAGGGACAGGGGCATATCAGCCCCAGCATTTT. The encoded protein is CASSEGTGAYQPQHF. The V gene is TRBV6-1, the J gene TRBJ1-5; 9 bases line up with TRBD1. Germline values: CDR1 MNHNS, CDR2 SASEGT. The CDR3 has 15 residues. The V segment lost 1 base and the J segment 5 bases; nucleotides outside the gene matches: 3.

This chain uses TRBV6-1 with TRBJ2-3; D remains unclear. V was cut by 0 bases and J by 0 bases, with 10 bases left in between. The CDR3 extends over 16 amino acids. The germline gives CDR1 MNHNS, CDR2 SASEGT. CDR3 region: CASSEAGRPSTDTQYF. The CDR3 nucleotides are TGTGCCAGCAGTGAAGCAGGGCGGCCTAGCACAGATACGCAGTATTTT.

The gene calls are TRBV5-1 and TRBJ2-7, with D possibly being TRBD1 (6 bases). Trimming shortened V by 3 bases and J by 3 bases, and 13 bases separated the two germline ends. The CDR3 consists of 14 residues. Per germline, CDR1 SGHRS and CDR2 YFSETQ. CDR3 sequence (DNA): TGCGCCAGCAGCTCCATGACAGGAAACTACGAGCAGTACTTC. This gives the protein CASSSMTGNYEQYF.

This clone was found once. Other DNA sequences in this sample translate to the same CDR3. In nucleotides, the CDR3 is TGTGCCAGCAGTGCGAGCGGAAGGAATGAGCAGTTCTTC. It yields the protein CASSASGRNEQFF. The V and J genes are TRBV6-1 and TRBJ2-1; weak D call: TRBD2 (5 bases). Germline CDR1 and CDR2: MNHNS and SASEGT. V gave up 4 bases and J gave up 7 bases, with 11 bases separating them. The length of the CDR3 is 13 residues.

The J gene is TRBJ2-5, the V gene TRBV6-1; D is unclear. The CDR3 sequence is 13 residues long. With 5 bases removed from V and 1 base from J, the gap between germline ends came to 8 bases. CDR1 and CDR2 (germline): MNHNS, SASEGT. CDR3 in amino acids: CASSLWIQETQYF. The CDR3 nucleotides are TGTGCCAGCAGTTTGTGGATCCAAGAGACCCAGTACTTC.

The gene calls are TRBV28 and TRBJ2-7; D is unresolved. This CDR3 comprises 14 residues. V was pared by 6 bases and J by 4 bases, with 16 bases between. The germline V gene encodes CDR1 MDHEN and CDR2 SYDVKM. The CDR3 spells CASRLTNRVYEQYF. The CDR3 DNA is TGTGCCAGCAGACTTACTAACCGGGTGTACGAGCAGTACTTC.

This chain uses TRBV18 with TRBJ2-7, with D possibly matching TRBD1 (6 bases). The CDR3 runs to 13 residues. The germline gives CDR1 KGHSH, CDR2 LQKENI. With 3 bases removed from V and 4 bases from J, the gap between germline ends came to 10 bases. CDR3 amino acids: CASSPDRLYEQYF. The CDR3 region has the DNA TGTGCCAGCTCACCGGACAGACTTTACGAGCAGTACTTC.

The chain employs TRBV4-1 and TRBJ2-2; 12 nucleotides match TRBD1. This CDR3 is built from 16 residues. Germline V gene data show CDR1 as MGHRA and CDR2 as YSYEKL. The junction had 5 bases not matched to a gene; V was cut back by 0 bases and J by 9 bases. The DNA for the CDR3 is TGCGCCAGCAGCCAAGAAGGGGACAGGGGGCGCAGGGAGCTGTTTTTT. Its protein product is CASSQEGDRGRRELFF.

The rearrangement uses TRBV7-9 and TRBJ1-1; weak D call: TRBD1 (6 bases). CDR1 and CDR2 (germline): SEHNR, FQNEAQ (reference sequence). Between the trimmed V and J ends, which lost 5 bases and 3 bases, there was a span of 13 bases. The CDR3 has 14 residues. This CDR3 reads CASSPRTVDTEAFF. The CDR3 bases are TGTGCCAGCAGCCCCAGGACAGTGGACACTGAAGCTTTCTTT.

The DNA of the CDR3 is TGTGCCAGCAGCTCTTGGGGTGACAAGCAGTACTTC. Translating gives CASSSWGDKQYF. The rearrangement uses TRBV11-2 and TRBJ2-7; D gene uncertain. CDR3 size: 12 residues. Germline-derived CDR1 and CDR2 are SGHAT and FQNNGV. The V and J ends lost 4 bases and 8 bases respectively, with 12 bases between them.

The chain employs TRBV5-1 and TRBJ2-7, with 7 bases that match TRBD1. Germline V CDR1 and CDR2: SGHRS, YFSETQ. V lost 7 bases to trimming and J lost 4 bases; unmatched junction nucleotides: 8. This CDR3 region has 13 residues. As DNA, the CDR3 is TGCGCCAGCGCCGGGACAGTTGAATACGAGCAGTACTTC. Translating gives CASAGTVEYEQYF. Based on the CDR3 plus reference TRBV5-1 and TRBJ2-7, the full variable domain is KAGVTQTPRYLIKTRGQQVTLSCSPISGHRSVSWYQQTPGQGLQFLFEYFSETQRNKGNFPGRFSGRQFSNSRSEMNVSTLELGDSALYLCASAGTVEYEQYFGPGTRLTVT.

This chain joins TRBV15 and TRBJ1-4, with a possible D match to TRBD1 (5 bases). Germline V gene sequence: CDR1 LNHNV, CDR2 YYDKDF (reference sequence). This CDR3 region has 16 residues. Trimming removed 5 bases at V and 0 bases at J, with 13 bases between. Here the CDR3 reads CATSAGGSATNEKLFF. In DNA form, the CDR3 reads TGTGCCACCAGCGCGGGGGGTTCGGCAACTAATGAAAAACTGTTTTTT.

The chain uses TRBV20-1 and TRBJ2-3; D might be TRBD2 (6 bases). The CDR3 spans 11 residues. The V gene's germline CDR1 is DFQATT and CDR2 SNEGSKA (reference sequence). V lost 6 bases and J lost 2, with 6 bases in between. CDR3 DNA sequence: TGCAGTGCGGACTACACAGATACGCAGTATTTT. Residues: CSADYTDTQYF.

This clone occurred once. The gene calls are TRBV29-1 and TRBJ2-7, with a weak D call TRBD1 (5 bases). The CDR3 runs to 13 residues. V was clipped by 5 bases and J by 2 bases, with 13 bases between them. The germline V gene has CDR1 SQVTM and CDR2 ANQGSEA. CDR3 protein: CSVKGKGTYEQYF. The CDR3, as DNA: TGCAGCGTTAAGGGGAAGGGGACCTACGAGCAGTACTTC.

The V and J genes are TRBV5-1 and TRBJ1-2; 7 positions agree with TRBD1. CDR3 length equals 14 residues. The germline gives CDR1 SGHRS, CDR2 YFSETQ. With 3 bases clipped from V and 7 bases from J, the junction kept 9 bases outside the gene matches. This CDR3 reads CASSSTTGSPGYTF. The DNA for the CDR3 is TGCGCCAGCAGCTCCACGACAGGGAGCCCTGGCTACACCTTC. The full variable domain, rest sourced from reference TRBV5-1 and TRBJ1-2, is KAGVTQTPRYLIKTRGQQVTLSCSPISGHRSVSWYQQTPGQGLQFLFEYFSETQRNKGNFPGRFSGRQFSNSRSEMNVSTLELGDSALYLCASSSTTGSPGYTFGSGTRLTVV.

This chain connects TRBV5-4 to TRBJ2-7, with D perhaps matching TRBD2 (5 bases). The ends were cut back, 4 bases at V and 7 bases at J, with 18 bases in the middle. Germline V gene data show CDR1 as SGHNT and CDR2 as YYREEE (reference sequence). The CDR3 contains 14 residues. The CDR3 DNA follows: TGTGCCAGCAGCCCCGGAGGTGGGATGAAGGAGCAGTACTTC. This codes for CASSPGGGMKEQYF.

The DNA for the CDR3 is TGTGCCAGCAGTTTGGCGGGGGGGACGGGTCAGCCCCAGCATTTT. The encoded protein is CASSLAGGTGQPQHF. The chain has TRBV28 and TRBJ1-5, with D maybe TRBD1 (5 bases). V gave up 3 bases and J gave up 6 bases, with 15 bases separating them. The CDR3 covers 15 residues. Germline V gives CDR1 MDHEN, CDR2 SYDVKM. The whole variable domain, remainder taken from reference TRBV28 and TRBJ1-5, is DVKVTQSSRYLVKRTGEKVFLECVQDMDHENMFWYRQDPGLGLRLIYFSYDVKMKEKGDIPEGYSVSREKKERFSLILESASTNQTSMYLCASSLAGGTGQPQHFGDGTRLSIL.

In the case of this clone: Germline and junction disagree at one end, which may indicate a read error. This sequence joins TRBV14 and TRBJ2-4, with D perhaps matching TRBD2 (6 bases). The germline CDR1 and CDR2 sequences are SGHDN and FVKESK. This CDR3 is 15 amino acids long. CDR3 in amino acids: CASSRPEARRGESNF. CDR3 DNA sequence: TGTGCCAGCAGCCGACCCGAGGCCCGGAGGGGTGAGTCGAACTTC.

The J gene is TRBJ2-2, the V gene TRBV4-1; maybe TRBD2 (5 bases). The V end lost 2 bases, the J end lost 5 bases, and 18 bases lay between the germline ends. Germline-derived CDR1 and CDR2 are MGHRA and YSYEKL. The CDR3 length is 17 residues. The CDR3 nucleotides read TGCGCCAGCAGCCAAATTCGTCGGAGGCTTCTAACCGGGGAGCTGTTTTTT. This codes for CASSQIRRRLLTGELFF.